A single sample gave rise to the 8 T cell receptor beta chains below, sequenced in a study of blood T cell repertoires in COVID-19 (dated by TCRdb to about 2020). Library preparation was by the immunoSEQ multiplex PCR assay. TCRdb's version of the immuneACCESS table is confined to in-frame rearrangements and falls short of the full clone set. An unresolved V gene accounts for under half of the shortfall where checked; the remainder is of unknown origin. The sample table lists roughly 40,000 clones, roughly nine tenths of them with a count of one. The biggest ten clones account for approximately 5.9% of the sample. The sample comprised peripheral blood. Receptors were obtained from a human donor in a cohort sampled during active COVID-19.

The gene calls are TRBV4-2 and TRBJ2-7, with TRBD1 matching over 9 bases. The germline V gene encodes CDR1 LGHNA and CDR2 YNFKEQ. The CDR3 is 16 residues long. V gave up 4 bases and J gave up 3 bases; unmatched junction bases: 10. CDR3 protein: CASSRAAGTGLYEQYF. CDR3 nucleotide sequence: TGTGCCAGCAGCCGTGCAGCAGGGACAGGGCTCTACGAGCAGTACTTC.

The genes are TRBV6-2 or TRBV6-3 and TRBJ1-6; D not certain. CDR3 size: 14 residues. Germline loops: CDR1 MNHEY, CDR2 SVGEGT. Between the trimmed V and J ends, which lost 2 bases and 9 bases, there was a span of 11 bases. The CDR3 bases are TGTGCCAGCAGTTACCCCACAGTGGGTTCACCCCTCCACTTT. Translating gives CASSYPTVGSPLHF.

The rearrangement uses TRBV5-8 and TRBJ1-5; possibly TRBD1 for D (6 bases). Germline V gene lookup returns CDR1 SGHTS and CDR2 YDEGEE. The CDR3 totals 13 residues. V lost 4 bases and J 4 bases, leaving 9 bases between the germline ends. The CDR3 coding sequence is TGTGCCAGCAGCCCTACAGGGAATCAGCCCCAGCATTTT. Its translation: CASSPTGNQPQHF. The whole variable domain, remainder taken from reference TRBV5-8 and TRBJ1-5, is EAGVTQSPTHLIKTRGQQATLRCSPISGHTSVYWYQQALGLGLQFLLWYDEGEERNRGNFPPRFSGRQFPNYSSELNVNALELEDSALYLCASSPTGNQPQHFGDGTRLSIL.

The chain uses TRBV29-1 and TRBJ2-5; D may be TRBD1 (5 bases). This CDR3 is 15 amino acids long. CDR1 is SQVTM and CDR2 is ANQGSEA in the germline V gene. The germline V and J ends were trimmed by 2 bases and 2 bases, with 15 bases remaining between them. CDR3 DNA sequence: TGCAGCGTTGAATCCCGGGTTTGGACACAAGAGACCCAGTACTTC. Translating gives CSVESRVWTQETQYF.

The genes are TRBV2 and TRBJ2-7, with a weak D call TRBD2 (6 bases). This CDR3 contains 14 residues. Trimming stripped 7 bases from V and 6 bases from J, with 19 bases between. Germline V gene lookup returns CDR1 SNHLY and CDR2 FYNNEI. In DNA, the CDR3 is TGTGCCAGCACCCTCGGGCGGGATTACGGCGAGCAGTACTTC. It translates to CASTLGRDYGEQYF.

The chain recombines TRBV11-2 with TRBJ2-2; 12 bases map to TRBD1. The CDR3 is 17 residues long. The V gene's germline CDR1 is SGHAT and CDR2 FQNNGV. J was trimmed by 4 bases and V by 6 bases; bases with no gene match: 9. The CDR3 reads CASRPGTGGLGTGELFF. The CDR3 coding sequence is TGTGCCAGCAGGCCCGGGACAGGGGGCTTGGGCACCGGGGAGCTGTTTTTT. Based on the CDR3 plus reference TRBV11-2 and TRBJ2-2, the full variable domain is EAGVAQSPRYKIIEKRQSVAFWCNPISGHATLYWYQQILGQGPKLLIQFQNNGVVDDSQLPKDRFSAERLKGVDSTLKIQPAKLEDSAVYLCASRPGTGGLGTGELFFGEGSRLTVL.

The chain employs TRBV2 and TRBJ2-7, with a weak D call TRBD1 (6 bases). This CDR3 contains 14 residues. The ends were cut back, 3 bases at V and 6 bases at J, with 15 bases in the middle. Germline V gene data show CDR1 as SNHLY and CDR2 as FYNNEI. CDR3 sequence (DNA): TGTGCCAGCAGTGACCGGACCACACAGGGCGAGCAGTACTTC. It encodes CASSDRTTQGEQYF.

The chain combines TRBV6-2 or TRBV6-3 with TRBJ2-7; D unclear. The CDR3 loop spans 13 amino acids. V was pared by 0 bases and J by 6 bases, with 9 bases between. Germline CDR1 MNHEY, CDR2 SVGEGT. The CDR3 coding sequence is TGTGCCAGCAGTTACTCCCCAGGCGCCGAGCAGTACTTC. It translates to CASSYSPGAEQYF.